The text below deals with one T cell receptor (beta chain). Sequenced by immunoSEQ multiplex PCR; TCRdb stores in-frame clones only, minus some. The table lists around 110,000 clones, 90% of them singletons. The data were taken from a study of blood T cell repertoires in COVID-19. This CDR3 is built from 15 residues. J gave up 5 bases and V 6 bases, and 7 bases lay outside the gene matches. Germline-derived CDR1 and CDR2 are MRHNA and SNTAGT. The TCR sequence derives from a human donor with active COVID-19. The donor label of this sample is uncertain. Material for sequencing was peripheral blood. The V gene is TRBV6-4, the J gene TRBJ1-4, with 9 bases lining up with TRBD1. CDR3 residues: CASRARQGENEKLFF. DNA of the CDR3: TGTGCCAGCAGAGCCCGACAGGGGGAGAATGAAAAACTGTTTTTT.